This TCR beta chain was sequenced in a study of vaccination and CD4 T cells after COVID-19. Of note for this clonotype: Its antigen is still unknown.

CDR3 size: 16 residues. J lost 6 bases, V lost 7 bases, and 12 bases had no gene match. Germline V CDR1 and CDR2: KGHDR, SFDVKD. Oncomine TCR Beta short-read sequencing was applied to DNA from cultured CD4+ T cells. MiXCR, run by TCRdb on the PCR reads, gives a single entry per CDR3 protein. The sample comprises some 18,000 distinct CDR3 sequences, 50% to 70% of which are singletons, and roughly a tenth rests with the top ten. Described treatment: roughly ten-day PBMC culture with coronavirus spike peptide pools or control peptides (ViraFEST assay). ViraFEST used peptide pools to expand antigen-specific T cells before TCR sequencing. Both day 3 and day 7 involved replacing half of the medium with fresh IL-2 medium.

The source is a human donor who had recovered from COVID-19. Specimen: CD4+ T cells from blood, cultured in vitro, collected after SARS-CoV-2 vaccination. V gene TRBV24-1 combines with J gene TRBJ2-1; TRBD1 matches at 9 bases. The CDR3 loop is CATSVQGAGRSNEQFF. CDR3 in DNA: TGTGCCACCAGCGTACAGGGGGCGGGTAGGAGCAATGAGCAGTTCTTC.